The 31 T cell receptor beta chains below all came from one sample that was sequenced in a study of breast tumors, draining lymph nodes, adjacent tissues. MiXCR, applied by TCRdb to the multiplex PCR reads, yields one record per CDR3 protein. The sample lists approximately 130,000 distinct CDR3 sequences, approximately 21% occurring once. Breast cancer patients provided tissue from their axillary draining lymph nodes. Sequencing used axillary lymph node tissue. These receptors all stem from a female donor with breast cancer. Some clones in this sample may be carry-over from other donors' samples.

Notes on this clonotype: This may arise from a read error, as a much more abundant clone is one base away. This is likely a read error, given that the CDR3 carries no conserved phenylalanine or tryptophan at its end. This chain uses TRBV5-5 with TRBJ1-2; D not resolved. The germline V gene has CDR1 SGHKS and CDR2 YYEKEE (reference sequence). This CDR3 has 12 residues. The V and J ends lost 4 bases and 8 bases respectively, with 12 bases between them. CDR3 loop: CASSEQLSGYTL. The CDR3 DNA sequence: TGTGCCAGCAGCGAACAGCTTTCGGGCTACACCCTC.

This clonotype was seen at least ten times. J is TRBJ2-7 and V is TRBV2; D might be TRBD2 (7 bases). CDR1 SNHLY and CDR2 FYNNEI come from the germline V gene. V gave up 6 bases and J gave up 3 bases, with 18 bases separating them. The CDR3 consists of 15 residues. The CDR3 here is CASSPFRGGGYEQYF. DNA for the CDR3: TGTGCCAGCAGCCCATTCCGGGGAGGGGGCTACGAGCAGTACTTC.

This clonotype showed up many times. The chain has TRBV29-1 and TRBJ2-1, with 7 bases aligning to TRBD2. The CDR3 loop spans 16 amino acids. Germline CDR1 reads SQVTM; CDR2 reads ANQGSEA. J was trimmed by 3 bases and V by 0 bases; bases with no gene match: 8. The CDR3 region is CSVEEAREGDYNEQFF. CDR3 DNA: TGCAGCGTTGAAGAAGCCAGGGAGGGCGACTACAATGAGCAGTTCTTC.

This clonotype was counted ten times or more. The chain carries TRBV20-1 and TRBJ2-5; 10 positions agree with TRBD2. The ends lost 2 bases at V and 5 bases at J; junction bases unmatched: 2. The germline V gene has CDR1 DFQATT and CDR2 SNEGSKA (reference sequence). This CDR3 contains 13 residues. CDR3 residues: CSARRAGGETQYF. CDR3 sequence (DNA): TGCAGTGCTAGACGAGCGGGGGGGGAGACCCAGTACTTC.

This clonotype has just one count. The V and J genes are TRBV4-1 and TRBJ1-1; no clear D. This CDR3 is 14 amino acids long. Germline V gives CDR1 MGHRA, CDR2 YSYEKL. V lost 0 bases and J lost 4, with 9 bases in between. The CDR3 sequence is CASSQEFRGTEAFF. CDR3 coding DNA: TGCGCCAGCAGCCAAGAATTTCGAGGCACTGAAGCTTTCTTT.

This clonotype has ten or more counts. J is TRBJ2-7 and V is TRBV29-1, with D maybe TRBD2 (6 bases). CDR3 length equals 13 residues. Germline V gene data show CDR1 as SQVTM and CDR2 as ANQGSEA. Trimming cost V 4 bases and J 0 bases, with 10 bases left between them. CDR3 amino acids: CSVAGTFSYEQYF. For the CDR3, the DNA is TGCAGCGTTGCCGGGACTTTCTCCTACGAGCAGTACTTC.

This clonotype showed up just a few times. The chain employs TRBV28 and TRBJ1-2; no clear D gene. CDR1 is MDHEN and CDR2 is SYDVKM in the germline V gene. The CDR3 is 15 residues long. The V end was cut by 5 bases, the J end by 5 bases, with 18 bases between. The CDR3 is CASSPPDKVSYGYTF. CDR3 nucleotides: TGTGCCAGCAGTCCACCCGACAAGGTCTCGTATGGCTACACCTTC.

This clonotype was detected ten times or more. The chain combines TRBV20-1 with TRBJ2-3; 12 positions agree with TRBD2. Germline values: CDR1 DFQATT, CDR2 SNEGSKA (reference sequence). The CDR3 sequence is 15 residues long. V shed 5 bases, J shed 5 bases, and the junction held 8 bases outside the gene matches. The CDR3 DNA sequence: TGCAGTGCTCCGGAAACTAGCGGGAGGTTAGATACGCAGTATTTT. Translating gives CSAPETSGRLDTQYF.

This clonotype was counted ten times or more. The J gene is TRBJ2-7, the V gene TRBV7-8; perhaps TRBD2 as D (5 bases). The germline V gene encodes CDR1 SGHVS and CDR2 FQNEAQ. The CDR3 sequence is 15 residues long. Trimming cost V 4 bases and J 2 bases, with 15 bases left between them. The CDR3 sequence is CASSSQRYRAYEQYF. Here the CDR3 DNA reads TGTGCCAGCAGCTCCCAGCGGTATAGGGCCTACGAGCAGTACTTC.

This clonotype occurred many times. The rearrangement joins TRBV19 to TRBJ1-5; 7 bases map to TRBD1. Per germline, CDR1 LNHDA and CDR2 SQIVND (reference sequence). J was trimmed by 1 base and V by 5 bases; bases with no gene match: 11. This CDR3 region has 17 residues. The CDR3 region has the DNA TGTGCCAGTAGTCCCGGGACAGTCGAGGGGAGCAATCAGCCCCAGCATTTT. Amino acid sequence: CASSPGTVEGSNQPQHF. Looking up the rest from reference TRBV19 and TRBJ1-5 gives the full variable domain: DGGITQSPKYLFRKEGQNVTLSCEQNLNHDAMYWYRQDPGQGLRLIYYSQIVNDFQKGDIAEGYSVSREKKESFPLTVTSAQKNPTAFYLCASSPGTVEGSNQPQHFGDGTRLSIL.

This clonotype showed up many times. CDR3 amino acids: CSASTSRGRSYNEQFF. The CDR3 nucleotides are TGCAGTGCTTCTACTAGCAGAGGTCGCTCCTACAATGAGCAGTTCTTC. The chain employs TRBV20-1 and TRBJ2-1, with a possible D match to TRBD2 (6 bases). Germline V gives CDR1 DFQATT, CDR2 SNEGSKA (reference sequence). The CDR3 extends over 16 amino acids. The germline V and J ends were trimmed by 5 bases and 0 bases, with 17 bases remaining between them.

Many counts were recorded for this clonotype. The chain combines TRBV5-1 with TRBJ1-2; 7 bases map to TRBD1. V lost 3 bases, J lost 3 bases, and 2 bases stayed unmatched. This CDR3 has 13 residues. Germline V gene lookup returns CDR1 SGHRS and CDR2 YFSETQ. The CDR3 DNA sequence: TGCGCCAGCAGCTACGACAGGGACTATGGCTACACCTTC. Translating it yields CASSYDRDYGYTF.

The table lists this clonotype with many counts. The chain carries TRBV5-6 and TRBJ2-7; TRBD2 agrees at 7 bases. The V segment lost 4 bases and the J segment 0 bases; nucleotides outside the gene matches: 10. CDR3 size: 16 residues. CDR1 is SGHDT and CDR2 is YYEEEE in the germline V gene. CDR3 region: CASSPQGRGDSYEQYF. CDR3 nucleotide sequence: TGTGCCAGCAGCCCCCAAGGGAGGGGTGACTCCTACGAGCAGTACTTC.

This clonotype was observed many times. This chain connects TRBV30 to TRBJ2-2; no clear D. Per the germline V gene, CDR1 is GTSNPN and CDR2 is SVGIG (reference sequence). Trimming left V 5 bases short and J 3 bases short, with 4 bases between. This CDR3 spans 11 amino acids. CDR3 nucleotides: TGTGCCTGGGCGGACACCGGGGAGCTGTTTTTT. It is translated as CAWADTGELFF.

The genes are TRBV24-1 and TRBJ1-1; 9 bases agree with TRBD1. Germline values: CDR1 KGHDR, CDR2 SFDVKD. After removal of 5 bases from V and 1 base from J, the junction contained 4 bases not matched to a gene. This CDR3 has 15 residues. The CDR3 protein is CATSGGTGKNTEAFF. The CDR3 DNA reads as TGTGCCACCAGTGGCGGGACAGGGAAGAACACTGAAGCTTTCTTT.

This clonotype was picked up many times. The CDR3: CASSSGGQGRETQYF. The DNA for the CDR3 is TGTGCCAGCAGTTCAGGGGGACAGGGACGGGAGACCCAGTACTTC. The chain is built from TRBV27 and TRBJ2-5; 9 positions match TRBD1. V was pared by 4 bases and J by 5 bases, with 8 bases of the junction left unmatched. The CDR3 is made up of 15 amino acids. The germline V gene has CDR1 MNHEY and CDR2 SMNVEV (reference sequence).

This clonotype was seen at least ten times. This rearrangement joins TRBV2 to TRBJ2-5; D is perhaps TRBD2 (5 bases). Germline loops: CDR1 SNHLY, CDR2 FYNNEI. The CDR3 length is 14 residues. Deletions cut 9 bases from V and 2 bases from J, with 16 bases between. The CDR3 DNA reads as TGTGCCAGGAGCCTTACTCGGGGACAAGAGACCCAGTACTTC. Protein product: CARSLTRGQETQYF.

This clonotype was counted between two and nine times. This may stem from a read error, because a much larger clone lies one nucleotide away. The rearrangement uses TRBV4-1 and TRBJ2-3, with D perhaps matching TRBD1 (5 bases). CDR1 and CDR2 from the germline V gene are MGHRA and YSYEKL. This CDR3 comprises 14 residues. The CDR3 bases are TGCGCCAGCAGTGTGGCAGTTAGCACAGGTACGCAGTATTTT. The encoded protein is CASSVAVSTGTQYF.

This clonotype was found many times. This chain links TRBV24-1 with TRBJ2-1; possibly TRBD2 for D (6 bases). CDR1 KGHDR and CDR2 SFDVKD come from the germline V gene. This CDR3 has 13 amino acids. Trimming took 3 bases from V and 10 from J, leaving 12 bases between them. The CDR3 region has the DNA TGTGCCACCAGTGATCCGGGACTCAGCGAGCAGTTCTTC. This translates into CATSDPGLSEQFF.

In its sample, this clonotype was seen many times. This chain uses TRBV27 with TRBJ2-7; TRBD1 agrees at 8 bases. CDR1 MNHEY and CDR2 SMNVEV come from the germline V gene (reference sequence). CDR3 size: 15 residues. The junction had 5 bases not matched to a gene; V was cut back by 3 bases and J by 1 base. CDR3 bases: TGTGCCAGCAGTTTTAGTCGGACAGGGTCCTACGAGCAGTACTTC. It encodes CASSFSRTGSYEQYF.

This clonotype has at least ten counts. The CDR3 reads CASSKGTGAYNEQFF. CDR3 DNA sequence: TGTGCCAGTAGTAAGGGGACAGGGGCCTACAATGAGCAGTTCTTC. J is TRBJ2-1 and V is TRBV19; TRBD1 matches at 10 bases. Germline assignment: CDR1 LNHDA and CDR2 SQIVND (reference sequence). The junction had 2 bases not matched to a gene; V was cut back by 4 bases and J by 2 bases. This CDR3 contains 15 residues.

Many counts were recorded for this clonotype. The chain carries TRBV5-1 and TRBJ2-7, with D tentatively TRBD1 (8 bases). The V and J ends lost 4 bases and 5 bases respectively, with 19 bases between them. The CDR3 is 15 amino acids. Germline CDR1 SGHRS, CDR2 YFSETQ. The CDR3 is CASSPGTGGANEQYF. DNA for the CDR3: TGCGCCAGCAGCCCCGGAACAGGGGGGGCTAACGAGCAGTACTTC.

This clonotype was seen many times. This chain uses TRBV11-2 with TRBJ2-1; TRBD1 agrees at 9 bases. The length of the CDR3 is 16 residues. From germline, CDR1 is SGHAT and CDR2 FQNNGV. J gave up 7 bases and V 1 base, and 8 bases lay outside the gene matches. CDR3 sequence reads: CASSLVDRGVQNEQFF. The CDR3 DNA reads TGTGCCAGCAGCTTAGTGGACAGGGGAGTACAGAATGAGCAGTTCTTC.

This clonotype was seen repeatedly, ten times or more. CDR3 bases: TGCGCCAGCAGCCTCGGGACAGGGGGGTTGTGGGATCAGCCCCAGCATTTT. It translates to CASSLGTGGLWDQPQHF. The chain combines TRBV5-1 with TRBJ1-5, with 11 bases lining up with TRBD1. Germline assignment: CDR1 SGHRS and CDR2 YFSETQ. Germline trimming cut 4 bases from V and 5 bases from J; bases unmatched to any gene: 11. This CDR3 contains 17 residues.

The rearrangement links TRBV19 to TRBJ2-6; TRBD1 matches 7 bases. After removal of 3 bases from V and 2 bases from J, the junction contained 7 bases not matched to a gene. The CDR3 length is 17 residues. Germline CDR1 and CDR2: LNHDA and SQIVND (reference sequence). The CDR3 sequence: CASSIRTGYPGANVLTF. CDR3 DNA: TGTGCCAGTAGTATCCGGACAGGATATCCTGGGGCCAACGTCCTGACTTTC.

Points on this clonotype: A much larger clone is a single base away; this may be a read error. Here the CDR3 omits its conserved ending phenylalanine or tryptophan, so a read error is the likely source. This chain uses TRBV5-1 with TRBJ2-5; 7 nucleotides agree with TRBD2. CDR3 length: 11 amino acids. In germline, CDR1 is SGHRS, CDR2 YFSETQ. After removal of 7 bases from V and 4 bases from J, the junction contained 1 base not matched to a gene. Written as DNA, the CDR3 is TGCGCCAGCTCGGGAGGAGAGACCCAGTACTAC. Encoded protein: CASSGGETQYY.

The gene calls are TRBV3-1 and TRBJ1-3; tentative D call: TRBD1 (5 bases). Trimming cost V 1 base and J 0 bases, with 10 bases left between them. CDR1 and CDR2 (germline): LGHDT, YNNKEL (reference sequence). This CDR3 spans 16 amino acids. CDR3 sequence (DNA): TGTGCCAGCAGCCAAGTATTAGGGGACTCTGGAAACACCATATATTTT. Translation gives CASSQVLGDSGNTIYF.

Many counts were recorded for this clonotype. The chain combines TRBV15 with TRBJ2-7; 12 bases are a match to TRBD2. The CDR3 runs to 17 residues. V lost 5 bases to trimming and J lost 4 bases; unmatched junction nucleotides: 12. Germline assignment: CDR1 LNHNV and CDR2 YYDKDF (reference sequence). The CDR3 region has the DNA TGTGCCACCAGCGGAAGACTAGCGGGAGCTTTCGGGTACGAGCAGTACTTC. This sequence encodes CATSGRLAGAFGYEQYF.

This clonotype was observed many times. This sequence joins TRBV15 and TRBJ2-5, with D possibly being TRBD1 (6 bases). Trimming took off 0 bases at V and 4 bases at J, with 9 bases between the two ends. The length of the CDR3 is 14 residues. CDR1 is LNHNV and CDR2 is YYDKDF in the germline V gene (reference sequence). CDR3 amino acids: CATSRDRGGETQYF. The CDR3 coding sequence is TGTGCCACCAGCAGAGATAGAGGGGGAGAGACCCAGTACTTC.

This clonotype came up a few times. The rearrangement joins TRBV28 to TRBJ2-7, with 9 positions matching TRBD1. In germline, CDR1 is MDHEN, CDR2 SYDVKM. The V gene end was trimmed by 6 bases and the J gene end by 6 bases; junction bases not matched to a gene: 15. The CDR3 has 16 residues. CDR3 sequence reads: CASSTGGQGFGFEQYF. In DNA form, the CDR3 reads TGTGCCAGCAGCACGGGGGGACAGGGATTTGGGTTCGAGCAGTACTTC.

This clonotype has at least ten counts. V and J are TRBV15 and TRBJ2-1; 10 bases are a match to TRBD2. CDR1 and CDR2 from the germline V gene are LNHNV and YYDKDF (reference sequence). CDR3 length: 15 residues. V was pared by 2 bases and J by 5 bases, with 3 bases of the junction left unmatched. The CDR3 is CATSRRTSGNNEQFF. DNA for the CDR3: TGTGCCACCAGCAGAAGGACTAGCGGTAACAATGAGCAGTTCTTC.